This TCR beta chain was recorded in a study of cytomegalovirus exposure and HLA in healthy donors. Study results and caveats: The study listed around 150 cytomegalovirus-associated TCR beta chains. Confirmation in vitro established that a few CMV-associated chains were specific for CMV antigens. Rare TCR sequences dominated, though some public TCRs recurred in many donors. Reportedly, cytomegalovirus status was diagnosed with high sensitivity and specificity.

The CDR3 spans 13 residues. V lost 6 bases, J lost 3 bases, and 5 bases stayed unmatched. Per the germline V gene, CDR1 is LNHDA and CDR2 is SQIVND (reference sequence). The protocol was immunoSEQ multiplex PCR, while the TCRdb copy is restricted to in-frame clones and leaves out a portion. The sample has around 98,000 clones, about 88% seen once. This clone was observed a few times. Its antigen is as yet unknown. The chain recombines TRBV19 with TRBJ2-7; 7 nucleotides line up with TRBD2. The sample consisted of PBMCs. The sequence was collected from a man aged 18 to 30 in good health and CMV-seropositive. The CDR3 is CASSPTGGYEQYF. Here the CDR3 DNA reads TGTGCCAGTAGCCCCACGGGAGGCTACGAGCAGTACTTC.